This TCR beta chain was retrieved from a study of T cell responses to AZD1222 COVID-19 vaccine. Only in-frame clones appear in the TCRdb table, and some are missing; sequencing was by immunoSEQ multiplex PCR. The sample contains some 180,000 clones, roughly 92% of which appear only once. The CDR3 covers 14 residues. The ends lost 5 bases at V and 6 bases at J; junction bases unmatched: 6. Germline V lookup: CDR1 MNHEY, CDR2 SMNVEV (reference sequence). The source is an adult who received the MenACWY meningococcal vaccine as a control. The source was peripheral blood, collected 28 days after the second dose of the MenACWY control vaccine. The V and J genes are TRBV27 and TRBJ2-7; 11 bases line up with TRBD1. The CDR3 reads CASSPGTGGREQYF. The CDR3, as DNA: TGTGCCAGCAGTCCCGGGACAGGGGGACGCGAGCAGTACTTC.